Listed below are T cell receptor beta chains from one sample, sequenced in a study of low-dose radiotherapy and immunotherapy resistance in tumors. TCRdb reprocessed the reads via MiXCR and lists one record per CDR3 protein. There are more than 50,000 distinct CDR3 sequences in the sample; around 23% occur only once, and less than 7.5% lies in the top ten. Material: PBMCs, obtained after low-dose radiotherapy plus immunotherapy. The receptors here all came from a male donor with prostate cancer. The CDR3 runs from the conserved cysteine through the conserved F or W. A D gene is named only where the DNA matches it firmly. Size is omitted from some rows. Given values are once, few, many or a class for expanded clones.

TRBV7-9	many	TRBD2	TRBJ2-1	TGTGCCAGCAGCTTAGAAGTCGGACTAGCGGGGGGGCAAAATGAGCAGTTCTTC	CASSLEVGLAGGQNEQFF
TRBV5-1	many	.	TRBJ2-1	TGCGCCAGCAGCTTGGGGTTTCTCGGGGACAATGAGCAGTTCTTC	CASSLGFLGDNEQFF
TRBV6-6	.	TRBD2	TRBJ2-7	TGTGCCAGCAGCCAACCGGGTCCTGCGAACAGCGGGAGTTACGAGCAGTACTTC	CASSQPGPANSGSYEQYF
TRBV20-1	.	.	TRBJ1-5	TGCAGTGCTAGAGATGCGAGAGGGGGTGGCAATCAGCCCCAGCATTTT	CSARDARGGGNQPQHF
TRBV5-1	many	.	TRBJ1-1	TGCGCCAGCAGCGTCAGGGTTCTGAGGATGAACACTGAAGCTTTCTTT	CASSVRVLRMNTEAFF
TRBV19	many	.	TRBJ1-2	TGTGCCAGTAGTATCCGAGGGGATAGCTCCTATGGCTACACCTTC	CASSIRGDSSYGYTF
TRBV7-2	many	TRBD2	TRBJ2-3	TGTGCCAGCAGCCGGGGGGGTAATTTGGATACGCAGTATTTT	CASSRGGNLDTQYF
TRBV29-1	.	TRBD1	TRBJ2-7	TGCAGCGCCGGACAGGGGGCGGGATACGAGCAGTACTTC	CSAGQGAGYEQYF
TRBV7-9	many	.	TRBJ2-7	TGTGCCAGCAGCTCTATCTGGGCTAGGGAGCAGTACTTC	CASSSIWAREQYF
TRBV19	many	TRBD2	TRBJ2-1	TGTGCCAGTAGTCCGACATTCAGCGGGAGAGGCGATGAGCAGTTCTTC	CASSPTFSGRGDEQFF
TRBV5-1	many	.	TRBJ2-3	TGCGCCAGCGCTGGGGGAAGAGGAGAGAGCACAGATACGCAGTATTTT	CASAGGRGESTDTQYF
TRBV21-1	many	.	TRBJ2-4	TGTGCCAGCAGCGCCAAAAGGGAGGGGGCAGCAAACATTCAGTACTTC	CASSAKREGAANIQYF
TRBV7-9	many	.	TRBJ2-3	TGTGCCAGCAGCTTAGGTCCCACACACACAGATACGCAGTATTTT	CASSLGPTHTDTQYF
TRBV6-5	many	TRBD1	TRBJ2-3	TGTGCCAGCAGTGAAGTAACAGGGGTAGTAGATACGCAGTATTTT	CASSEVTGVVDTQYF
TRBV12-3/TRBV12-4	.	.	TRBJ1-1	TGTGCCAGCAGTTTATCATCGGGGGGCACTGAAGCTTTCTTT	CASSLSSGGTEAFF
TRBV20-1	many	.	TRBJ2-7	TGCAGTGCTAGCGGTAGGGCTGGCGAGCAGTACTTC	CSASGRAGEQYF
TRBV5-1	.	.	TRBJ1-2	TGCGCCAGCAGCTTGGAAGGGGCCTCGGGCTATGGCTACACCTTC	CASSLEGASGYGYTF
TRBV7-2	many	.	TRBJ1-5	TGTGCCAGCAGCTTAGCGCGCAGCTATGGCAATCAGCCCCAGCATTTT	CASSLARSYGNQPQHF
TRBV25-1	.	.	TRBJ2-5	TGTGCCAGCAGCGGGGTTGGAGAGACCCAGTACTTC	CASSGVGETQYF
TRBV4-2	many	.	TRBJ2-7	TGTGCCAGCAGCCCATTCTATATATCTAGCTCCTACGAGCAGTACTTC	CASSPFYISSSYEQYF
TRBV9	many	.	TRBJ1-1	TGTGCCAGCAGCGCAAGACAGGTGAACACTGAAGCTTTCTTT	CASSARQVNTEAFF
TRBV11-1	many	.	TRBJ1-1	TGTGCCAGCAGCTTTAACTCCAGGGGCACTGAAGCTTTCTTT	CASSFNSRGTEAFF
TRBV9	many	TRBD2	TRBJ2-1	TGTGCCATCAGCGTAGGGTCTAGCGGGGGTCAGGTTGAGCAGTTCTTC	CAISVGSSGGQVEQFF
TRBV5-4	many	.	TRBJ2-3	TGTGCCAGCAGCCTGGCATTGAGGGGCGGTAGCACAGATACGCAGTATTTT	CASSLALRGGSTDTQYF
TRBV20-1	many	.	TRBJ1-3	TGCAGTGCTAGAGATTCGGGTGTTTCGCCATATGGAAACACCATATATTTT	CSARDSGVSPYGNTIYF
TRBV20-1	many	.	TRBJ1-5	TGCAGTGCTAGGGGGGGGGCATTGCCTGGGGGTCAGCCCCAGCATTTT	CSARGGALPGGQPQHF
TRBV20-1	many	TRBD1	TRBJ2-7	TGCAGTGCCACGAACCGCCTAAGCGGACAGGGAACCTACGAGCAGTACTTC	CSATNRLSGQGTYEQYF
TRBV6-4	few	TRBD2	TRBJ2-3	TGTGCCAGCAGTGACTCGGGGACTAGCTCATCGGGTTCAGATACGCAGTATTTT	CASSDSGTSSSGSDTQYF
TRBV7-2	many	TRBD2	TRBJ2-5	TGTGCCAGCAGCCCGTCCGGGGGGGCTTTAAGGGAAGAGACCCAGTACTTC	CASSPSGGALREETQYF
TRBV19	many	.	TRBJ1-5	TGTGCCAGTAGTATTGTCCCGGACGGCAATCAGCCCCAGCATTTT	CASSIVPDGNQPQHF
TRBV12-3/TRBV12-4	many	TRBD1	TRBJ1-1	TGTGCCAGCAGCAAGAGTCAGGGGGTTACTGAAGCTTTCTTT	CASSKSQGVTEAFF
TRBV28	few	TRBD2	TRBJ2-7	TGTGCCAGCAGTTTTTATTGGAGCGGGAGGGCCCCGGGGGAGTACGAGCAGTACTTC	CASSFYWSGRAPGEYEQYF
TRBV7-9	many	.	TRBJ2-1	TGTGCCAGCAGCCGACAGTTCAATGAGCAGTTCTTC	CASSRQFNEQFF
TRBV27	many	.	TRBJ2-1	TGTGCCAGCAGTTTGCCCCAGGGGGGCTACAATGAGCAGTTCTTC	CASSLPQGGYNEQFF
TRBV11-2	many	.	TRBJ2-5	TGTGCCAGCAGCTCACGAGAGACCCAGTACTTC	CASSSRETQYF
TRBV6-1	.	.	TRBJ2-2	TGTGCCAGCAGGGAGACCGGGGAGCTGTTTTTT	CASRETGELFF
TRBV11-2	many	.	TRBJ1-2	TGTGCCAGCAGCTTAACCCCCAGCCGTCGCGCGGGCTACACCTTC	CASSLTPSRRAGYTF
TRBV5-1	once	TRBD1	TRBJ2-2	TGCGCCAGCGACGCTACAGGGGGCGGGGAGCTGTTTTTT	CASDATGGGELFF
TRBV20-1	many	.	TRBJ2-3	TGCAGTGCTAGAGCTTTACTAAACACAGATACGCAGTATTTT	CSARALLNTDTQYF
TRBV5-6	many	.	TRBJ1-1	TGTGCCAGCAGCTTGGACGGGACCACTGAAGCTTTCTTT	CASSLDGTTEAFF